The 32 T cell receptor beta chains below come from one sample, sequenced in a study of cytomegalovirus exposure and HLA in healthy donors. It was with 60 Vbeta and 13 Jbeta primers that the PCR ran. Data came from immunoSEQ multiplex PCR; TCRdb stores just in-frame clones and leaves some out. The repertoire holds about 170,000 clones, with roughly four fifths as singletons. Sequenced: PBMCs. The receptors here all came from a young woman in good health and CMV-seropositive.

V and J are TRBV5-4 and TRBJ2-7, with 11 bases aligning to TRBD1. Per the germline V gene, CDR1 is SGHNT and CDR2 is YYREEE (reference sequence). The CDR3 covers 17 residues. The junction had 13 bases not matched to a gene; V was cut back by 4 bases and J by 4 bases. For the CDR3, the DNA is TGTGCCAGCAGCCGCCAAGCATCGGGGACAGGGGGATACGAGCAGTACTTC. Translation gives CASSRQASGTGGYEQYF. Full variable domain (missing parts from reference TRBV5-4 and TRBJ2-7): ETGVTQSPTHLIKTRGQQVTLRCSSQSGHNTVSWYQQALGQGPQFIFQYYREEENGRGNFPPRFSGLQFPNYSSELNVNALELDDSALYLCASSRQASGTGGYEQYFGPGTRLTVT.

The chain is built from TRBV4-1 and TRBJ1-1; possible D gene TRBD1, 6 bases. Between the trimmed V and J ends, which lost 3 bases and 11 bases, there was a span of 13 bases. Germline loops: CDR1 MGHRA, CDR2 YSYEKL. The CDR3 has 12 residues. The CDR3 loop reads CASSHLQGRAFF. The CDR3 DNA is TGCGCCAGCAGCCACCTACAGGGTAGGGCTTTCTTT.

This CDR3 reads CASSMTGNGNQPQHF. In DNA, the CDR3 is TGTGCCAGTAGTATGACCGGGAATGGGAATCAGCCCCAGCATTTT. The chain is built from TRBV19 and TRBJ1-5; D is ambiguous. CDR1 is LNHDA, CDR2 SQIVND, per germline (reference sequence). With 3 bases removed from V and 4 bases from J, the gap between germline ends came to 13 bases. The CDR3 loop spans 15 amino acids.

Only a few counts were recorded for this clone. The J gene is TRBJ1-2, the V gene TRBV5-5, with 7 positions matching TRBD1. In germline, CDR1 is SGHKS, CDR2 YYEKEE (reference sequence). This CDR3 comprises 15 residues. V gave up 4 bases and J gave up 2 bases; unmatched junction bases: 8. The CDR3 DNA reads TGTGCCAGCAGCACGGAGACAGGGAGAAACTATGGCTACACCTTC. Protein product: CASSTETGRNYGYTF.

This clone was seen only a few times. V and J are TRBV27 and TRBJ1-2, with 9 positions matching TRBD1. The CDR3 totals 14 residues. V lost 3 bases, J lost 7 bases, and 6 bases stayed unmatched. Germline CDR1 and CDR2: MNHEY and SMNVEV (reference sequence). CDR3 bases: TGTGCCAGCAGTTTTAGGGACAGGGACTCTGGCTACACCTTC. It encodes CASSFRDRDSGYTF.

The chain joins TRBV30 to TRBJ2-1; the match to TRBD2 covers 10 bases. This CDR3 spans 18 amino acids. Germline V gives CDR1 GTSNPN, CDR2 SVGIG (reference sequence). Trimming at V came to 0 bases and at J to 6 bases, leaving 14 bases not matched to a gene. CDR3: CAWSVPPGRSGRANEQFF. The CDR3 coding sequence is TGTGCCTGGAGTGTCCCTCCTGGTCGAAGCGGGAGGGCCAATGAGCAGTTCTTC.

The chain uses TRBV27 and TRBJ2-1; maybe TRBD2 (5 bases). With 5 bases removed from V and 0 bases from J, the gap between germline ends came to 8 bases. In germline, CDR1 is MNHEY, CDR2 SMNVEV (reference sequence). The length of the CDR3 is 14 residues. CDR3 residues: CASSLTSSYNEQFF. The CDR3 nucleotides are TGTGCCAGCAGTCTTACTAGCTCCTACAATGAGCAGTTCTTC.

This chain joins TRBV7-2 and TRBJ1-1; D unclear. The germline V gene has CDR1 SGHTA and CDR2 FQGNSA. CDR3 length equals 18 residues. V dropped 1 base and J dropped 0 bases, with 18 bases sitting between them. The CDR3 region has the DNA TGTGCCAGCAGCTTAGTAGGTCGACTTGTCAGATTGAACACTGAAGCTTTCTTT. It encodes CASSLVGRLVRLNTEAFF.

This rearrangement joins TRBV7-9 to TRBJ1-5, with D possibly being TRBD1 (6 bases). V lost 2 bases and J lost 5, with 7 bases in between. The CDR3 has 13 residues. Germline-derived CDR1 and CDR2 are SEHNR and FQNEAQ (reference sequence). Here the CDR3 DNA reads TGTGCCAGCAGCTTAACAGGGTATCAGCCCCAGCATTTT. Amino acid sequence: CASSLTGYQPQHF.

This chain joins TRBV4-1 and TRBJ2-1; D is possibly TRBD1 (6 bases). Germline assignment: CDR1 MGHRA and CDR2 YSYEKL. Trimming pared 0 bases from V and 5 bases from J, leaving 14 bases between. The CDR3 covers 16 residues. CDR3 residues: CASSQDRTGPDNEQFF. The CDR3 bases are TGCGCCAGCAGCCAAGATCGAACAGGGCCGGACAATGAGCAGTTCTTC.

The rearrangement links TRBV27 to TRBJ2-1; maybe TRBD2 (5 bases). Between the trimmed V and J ends, which lost 2 bases and 0 bases, there was a span of 11 bases. This CDR3 contains 16 residues. Germline CDR1 is MNHEY and CDR2 is SMNVEV (reference sequence). CDR3 DNA: TGTGCCAGCAGTTTAAGAGGGAAGAGCTCCTACAATGAGCAGTTCTTC. Amino acids: CASSLRGKSSYNEQFF.

The chain couples TRBV2 to TRBJ1-2, with 7 bases identical to TRBD1. Germline trimming cut 2 bases from V and 2 bases from J; bases unmatched to any gene: 2. The germline V gene encodes CDR1 SNHLY and CDR2 FYNNEI. This CDR3 is 14 amino acids long. The CDR3 reads CASSERGQNYGYTF. The CDR3 bases are TGTGCCAGCAGTGAAAGGGGACAGAACTATGGCTACACCTTC.

This chain joins TRBV5-1 and TRBJ1-6; the match to TRBD1 covers 7 bases. The V segment lost 4 bases and the J segment 10 bases; nucleotides outside the gene matches: 5. In germline, CDR1 is SGHRS, CDR2 YFSETQ. The CDR3 spans 13 residues. The CDR3 reads CASSEDRESPLHF. CDR3 coding DNA: TGCGCCAGCAGCGAAGACAGGGAATCACCCCTCCACTTT.

The sample holds a few counts of this clone. This chain connects TRBV5-1 to TRBJ1-1, with 7 bases aligning to TRBD1. The CDR3 totals 14 residues. In germline, CDR1 is SGHRS, CDR2 YFSETQ. Losses at the gene ends were 0 bases for V and 4 bases for J; bases not matched to a gene: 3. In DNA, the CDR3 is TGCGCCAGCAGCTTGGACAGGGGCGGCACTGAAGCTTTCTTT. Residues: CASSLDRGGTEAFF.

The chain recombines TRBV29-1 with TRBJ2-5, with 13 bases lining up with TRBD2. CDR3 length: 13 residues. Trimming removed 6 bases from V and 4 bases from J; junction bases left unmatched: 2. Germline lookup yields CDR1 SQVTM and CDR2 ANQGSEA. CDR3 sequence reads: CSVGLAGAETQYF. DNA for the CDR3: TGCAGCGTCGGACTAGCGGGGGCAGAGACCCAGTACTTC. Full variable domain (outside the CDR3, taken from reference TRBV29-1 and TRBJ2-5): SAVISQKPSRDICQRGTSLTIQCQVDSQVTMMFWYRQQPGQSLTLIATANQGSEATYESGFVIDKFPISRPNLTFSTLTVSNMSPEDSSIYLCSVGLAGAETQYFGPGTRLLVL.

V and J are TRBV2 and TRBJ2-6, with D possibly matching TRBD1 (6 bases). This CDR3 is built from 14 residues. Germline assignment: CDR1 SNHLY and CDR2 FYNNEI. V was cut by 8 bases and J by 4 bases, with 12 bases left in between. CDR3 in amino acids: CASGTGPGANVLTF. The CDR3 bases are TGTGCCAGCGGAACAGGGCCGGGGGCCAACGTCCTGACTTTC.

CDR3 bases: TGTGCCAGCAGCTTAGGAACACTAGCGGACTACACCGGGGAGCTGTTTTTT. This codes for CASSLGTLADYTGELFF. V gene TRBV7-9 combines with J gene TRBJ2-2, with 8 bases fitting TRBD2. Germline V gives CDR1 SEHNR, CDR2 FQNEAQ (reference sequence). This CDR3 has 17 amino acids. J gave up 3 bases and V 1 base, and 7 bases lay outside the gene matches.

This chain uses TRBV6-5 with TRBJ2-2; 10 nucleotides line up with TRBD1. Germline assignment: CDR1 MNHEY and CDR2 SVGAGI. Trimming cost V 5 bases and J 4 bases; bases outside gene matches: 4. The CDR3 runs 15 residues. The CDR3 coding sequence is TGTGCCAGCAGTCCCGGGACAGGGGTCACCGGGGAGCTGTTTTTT. It encodes CASSPGTGVTGELFF.

This clone has only a few counts. V and J are TRBV6-1 and TRBJ1-4, with D possibly matching TRBD1 (6 bases). The CDR3 has 13 amino acids. V gave up 5 bases and J gave up 12 bases, with 16 bases separating them. Germline V gene lookup returns CDR1 MNHNS and CDR2 SASEGT. The CDR3: CASSRSREGELFF. The CDR3 DNA reads as TGTGCCAGCAGTCGATCCCGGGAGGGGGAACTGTTTTTT.

The V call is TRBV7-9, the J call TRBJ1-4; tentative D call: TRBD1 (5 bases). The CDR3 is 14 residues long. Per the germline V gene, CDR1 is SEHNR and CDR2 is FQNEAQ (reference sequence). The V and J ends lost 0 bases and 7 bases respectively, with 9 bases between them. The CDR3 sequence: CASSLAPGGEKLFF. CDR3 DNA: TGTGCCAGCAGCTTAGCCCCGGGGGGTGAAAAACTGTTTTTT. The whole variable domain, remainder taken from reference TRBV7-9 and TRBJ1-4, is DTGVSQNPRHKITKRGQNVTFRCDPISEHNRLYWYRQTLGQGPEFLTYFQNEAQLEKSRLLSDRFSAERPKGSFSTLEIQRTEQGDSAMYLCASSLAPGGEKLFFGSGTQLSVL.

The CDR3: CASSWLGTSGVYEQYF. The CDR3 bases are TGTGCCAGCAGTTGGCTCGGGACTAGCGGGGTATATGAGCAGTACTTC. The chain employs TRBV6-5 and TRBJ2-5, with 13 bases identical to TRBD2. J gave up 11 bases and V 4 bases, and 13 bases lay outside the gene matches. The germline V gene has CDR1 MNHEY and CDR2 SVGAGI. There are 16 residues in the CDR3.

The J gene is TRBJ2-3, the V gene TRBV29-1; 7 bases line up with TRBD2. The V and J ends lost 7 bases and 0 bases, in that order; junction bases with no gene match: 7. Germline CDR1 and CDR2: SQVTM and ANQGSEA. The CDR3 is made up of 14 amino acids. For the CDR3, the DNA is TGCAGCGCTCAACTAGCGACTAGCACAGATACGCAGTATTTT. It codes for CSAQLATSTDTQYF.

The gene calls are TRBV25-1 and TRBJ1-2; D remains unclear. Germline V gene lookup returns CDR1 MGHDK and CDR2 SYGVNS. This CDR3 region has 12 residues. V dropped 8 bases and J dropped 4 bases, with 11 bases sitting between them. The CDR3 nucleotides are TGTGCCAGCGCCCCCCACGGCTATGGCTACACCTTC. Protein sequence: CASAPHGYGYTF.

The chain uses TRBV7-9 and TRBJ2-3; 10 positions agree with TRBD2. Germline V gene lookup returns CDR1 SEHNR and CDR2 FQNEAQ (reference sequence). The CDR3 extends over 16 amino acids. With V trimmed by 1 base and J by 4 bases, 5 bases remained unmatched. CDR3 region: CASSLVLAGSPDTQYF. DNA for the CDR3: TGTGCCAGCAGCTTAGTACTAGCGGGATCCCCAGATACGCAGTATTTT. Full variable domain (outside the CDR3, taken from reference TRBV7-9 and TRBJ2-3): DTGVSQNPRHKITKRGQNVTFRCDPISEHNRLYWYRQTLGQGPEFLTYFQNEAQLEKSRLLSDRFSAERPKGSFSTLEIQRTEQGDSAMYLCASSLVLAGSPDTQYFGPGTRLTVL.

CDR3 sequence (DNA): TGTGCCTGGAGTGTACAGGCAGGGGGAACTATTCGCGATCAGCCCCAGCATTTT. Translating it yields CAWSVQAGGTIRDQPQHF. The rearrangement uses TRBV30 and TRBJ1-5; TRBD1 agrees at 7 bases. Germline CDR1 is GTSNPN and CDR2 is SVGIG (reference sequence). The V and J ends lost 0 bases and 5 bases, in that order; junction bases with no gene match: 16. The CDR3 covers 18 residues.

Only a few counts were recorded for this clone. The rearrangement uses TRBV19 and TRBJ1-5; the D is unclear. Per germline, CDR1 LNHDA and CDR2 SQIVND (reference sequence). CDR3 length: 14 amino acids. V gave up 6 bases and J gave up 0 bases, with 9 bases separating them. CDR3 sequence (DNA): TGTGCCAGTAGGAGGGTCGTTAGCAATCAGCCCCAGCATTTT. This sequence encodes CASRRVVSNQPQHF.

The chain has TRBV7-2 and TRBJ2-2, with D unresolved. CDR3 length: 15 amino acids. Trimming removed 2 bases from V and 0 bases from J, with 7 bases in between. Germline loops: CDR1 SGHTA, CDR2 FQGNSA. The CDR3 coding sequence is TGTGCCAGCAGCTTAAGTAGCTCGAACACCGGGGAGCTGTTTTTT. It codes for CASSLSSSNTGELFF.

J is TRBJ2-1 and V is TRBV9, with a tentative D call TRBD1 (5 bases). CDR1 and CDR2 (germline): SGDLS, YYNGEE. CDR3 length: 17 residues. V was cut by 1 base and J by 4 bases, with 18 bases left in between. CDR3 bases: TGTGCCAGCAGCGTACCCTACCAGGGTGGGGAATACAATGAGCAGTTCTTC. Protein: CASSVPYQGGEYNEQFF.

The chain is built from TRBV29-1 and TRBJ2-3; D gene unclear. From germline, CDR1 is SQVTM and CDR2 ANQGSEA. The CDR3 loop spans 12 amino acids. V was trimmed by 4 bases and J by 0 bases, leaving 5 bases between them. This CDR3 is CSVAPSTDTQYF. The DNA for the CDR3 is TGCAGCGTTGCTCCCAGCACAGATACGCAGTATTTT.

This chain joins TRBV27 and TRBJ1-6; maybe TRBD1 (5 bases). The CDR3 sequence is 13 residues long. V was cut by 3 bases and J by 13 bases, with 13 bases left in between. CDR1 and CDR2 (germline): MNHEY, SMNVEV (reference sequence). CDR3 region: CASSFGPGVPLHF. CDR3 nucleotide sequence: TGTGCCAGCAGTTTCGGGCCGGGGGTCCCCCTCCACTTT.

This chain uses TRBV4-3 with TRBJ1-6; the D gene is possibly TRBD1 (6 bases). Germline loops: CDR1 LGHNA, CDR2 YSLEER. The CDR3 covers 15 residues. V gave up 0 bases and J gave up 7 bases, with 10 bases separating them. DNA of the CDR3: TGCGCCAGCAGCCAAGATCGGGGGGCAAATTCACCCCTCCACTTT. Its protein is CASSQDRGANSPLHF.

The rearrangement links TRBV4-3 to TRBJ1-1, with 8 nucleotides matching TRBD1. V shed 1 base and J 5 bases; nucleotides not matched to a gene: 12. The CDR3 has 17 residues. CDR1 and CDR2 from the germline V gene are LGHNA and YSLEER. The CDR3 sequence: CASSQVSSPGGWTEAFF. The CDR3 DNA follows: TGCGCCAGCAGCCAAGTATCCTCTCCAGGGGGCTGGACTGAAGCTTTCTTT.